The 5 T cell receptor beta chains presented below share a single source sample, sequenced in a study of cytomegalovirus exposure and HLA in healthy donors. Researchers ran the PCR with 60 Vbeta and 13 Jbeta primers. Sequencing used immunoSEQ multiplex PCR; TCRdb keeps in-frame clones, though not all of them. The repertoire holds more than 95,000 clones, 78% seen once, with approximately 1.9% in the top ten. Specimen: PBMCs. The receptors were sampled from a woman between 40 and 55 years old in good health and CMV-seronegative.

The CDR3 nucleotides are TGTGCCAGTAGACCTTCCGGGACAGCCACAGAAAAACTGTTTTTT. Residues: CASRPSGTATEKLFF. The chain couples TRBV19 to TRBJ1-4, with TRBD1 matching 7 bases. Germline V gene sequence: CDR1 LNHDA, CDR2 SQIVND (reference sequence). The CDR3 sequence is 15 residues long. J lost 8 bases, V lost 6 bases, and 12 bases had no gene match.

This clone was seen a single time. V usage is TRBV4-1 and J usage is TRBJ2-1; D perhaps matches TRBD2 (5 bases). Deletions cut 6 bases from V and 0 bases from J, with 18 bases between. Germline V CDR1 and CDR2: MGHRA, YSYEKL. This CDR3 comprises 17 residues. CDR3 in amino acids: CASSSPSGKSSYNEQFF. The CDR3 DNA reads TGCGCCAGCAGTTCCCCCTCCGGGAAGAGCTCCTACAATGAGCAGTTCTTC.

The V call is TRBV15, the J call TRBJ2-1, with TRBD1 as a possible D gene (6 bases). CDR1 is LNHNV, CDR2 YYDKDF, per germline (reference sequence). The V gene lost 0 bases and the J gene lost 6 bases, with 18 bases spanning the gap. CDR3 length equals 17 residues. The CDR3 is CATSRDHRDKLFNEQFF. The CDR3 DNA reads TGTGCCACCAGCAGAGATCATCGGGACAAGCTGTTCAATGAGCAGTTCTTC.

This chain connects TRBV14 to TRBJ2-5; tentatively, D is TRBD2 (6 bases). Germline V gene lookup returns CDR1 SGHDN and CDR2 FVKESK. The V and J ends lost 5 bases and 4 bases respectively, with 17 bases between them. This CDR3 is 15 amino acids long. CDR3 coding DNA: TGTGCCAGCAGCAAAACGCGGGGTTGGGGAGAGACCCAGTACTTC. Translating it yields CASSKTRGWGETQYF.

This chain uses TRBV6-6 with TRBJ1-3, with a tentative D call TRBD1 (5 bases). Germline V gene data show CDR1 as MNHNY and CDR2 as SVGAGI (reference sequence). V gave up 7 bases and J gave up 11 bases, with 15 bases separating them. The CDR3 has 12 residues. CDR3 loop: CASKGGGGAIYF. The DNA for the CDR3 is TGTGCCAGCAAGGGCGGCGGAGGGGCCATATATTTT.